This T cell receptor (beta chain) was found in a study of T cell responses to AZD1222 COVID-19 vaccine. Overall study findings and caveats: Clonal diversity was possibly underestimated, and white British individuals and females predominated among donors.

Measured with immunoSEQ multiplex PCR; TCRdb has only the in-frame clones, and not every one. Among about 170,000 clones listed, roughly nine tenths were seen once. With regard to this clone: Antigen: not known.

The CDR3 sequence is 13 residues long. The V segment lost 10 bases and the J segment 6 bases; nucleotides outside the gene matches: 8. Germline loops: CDR1 MDHEN, CDR2 SYDVKM. The chain carries TRBV28 and TRBJ1-2, with TRBD1 matching 10 bases. The clonotype originates from an adult in good health. The material was peripheral blood, obtained on day 0 of AZD1222 vaccination. The CDR3 nucleotides are TGTGCCACATATGACAGGGGGCGACATGGCTACACCTTC. Protein product: CATYDRGRHGYTF.